The rows below give T cell receptor beta chains drawn from one sample of a study of PD-L1 blockade in urothelial cancer. The table came from immunoSEQ multiplex PCR; TCRdb's copy has only in-frame clones and leaves some out. The sample yields approximately 50,000 clones, more than 75% seen once. Sequencing used PBMCs, obtained around atezolizumab (anti-PD-L1) treatment. The origin of the receptors is a man in his 60s with urothelial cancer. The CDR3 runs from the conserved cysteine through the conserved F or W. A D gene is named only where the DNA matches it firmly. Where a row states a size, it is once, few, many or the class of an expanded clone; other rows omit it.

>TRBD1|TRBJ2-7|TRBV29-1|-|11
TGCAGCGTTTTGACAGGGGTCGAGCAGTACTTC
CSVLTGVEQYF
>TRBD2|TRBJ2-3|TRBV9|-|16
TGTGCCAGCAGCGTAGTTAGTAGCGGGAGAAGAGATACGCAGTATTTT
CASSVVSSGRRDTQYF
>-|TRBJ2-7|TRBV2|once|13
TGTGCCAGCAGTGCTGTCAGATCCTACGAGCAGTACTTC
CASSAVRSYEQYF
>-|TRBJ2-2|TRBV11-2|-|11
TGTGCCAGCAGCCTGACCGGGGAGCTGTTTTTT
CASSLTGELFF
>-|TRBJ2-7|TRBV4-2|-|16
TGTGCCAGCAGCCAACGGATTAGCGGTCCTAGCTACGAGCAGTACTTC
CASSQRISGPSYEQYF
>-|TRBJ2-3|TRBV10-1|few|16
TGCGCCAGCAGTGAGTCGTTTGCGGCGAGCACAGATACGCAGTATTTT
CASSESFAASTDTQYF
>-|TRBJ2-1|TRBV14|-|13
TGTGCCAGCAGCCAAGTCTCCCGGAATGAGCAGTTCTTC
CASSQVSRNEQFF
>-|TRBJ1-5|TRBV28|-|15
TGTGCCAGCAGTTTTCTAGGTAGGAGCAATCAGCCCCAGCATTTT
CASSFLGRSNQPQHF
>TRBD1|TRBJ2-7|TRBV6-5|-|13
TGTGCCAGCAGCTGGGACAGGACCTACGAGCAGTACTTC
CASSWDRTYEQYF
>-|TRBJ2-5|TRBV13|once|12
TGTGCCAGCAGCTTCGGTTTAGAGACCCAGTACTTC
CASSFGLETQYF
>TRBD1|TRBJ1-2|TRBV7-2|-|14
TGTGCCAGCAGCTCGACAGGGGGCGCCTATGGCTACACCTTC
CASSSTGGAYGYTF
>TRBD2|TRBJ2-5|TRBV5-4|-|14
TGTGCCAGCAGCTTGGGACTAGCGGATGAGACCCAGTACTTC
CASSLGLADETQYF
>-|TRBJ2-5|TRBV4-1|-|14
TGCGCCAGCAGCCAAGGACGGGGGCAAGAGACCCAGTACTTC
CASSQGRGQETQYF
>-|TRBJ1-1|TRBV5-1|-|14
TGCGCCAGCACCCCGGGACATATGAACACTGAAGCTTTCTTT
CASTPGHMNTEAFF
>-|TRBJ2-5|TRBV10-2|-|11
TGCGCCAGCAGACTACAAGAGACCCAGTACTTC
CASRLQETQYF
>TRBD2|TRBJ2-1|TRBV10-2|-|16
TGCGCCAGCAGAGTGGGACTAACCCGATTGTTGGGTGAGCAGTTCTTC
CASRVGLTRLLGEQFF
>-|TRBJ1-1|TRBV6-4|-|15
TGTGCCAGTTATGACCCGCAGGTGATACCCACTGAAGCTTTCTTT
CASYDPQVIPTEAFF
>-|TRBJ2-7|TRBV21-1|-|17
TGTGCCAGCAGCTTCTTGGTTCTACCGGGACAGATTTACGAGCAGTACTTC
CASSFLVLPGQIYEQYF
>TRBD2|TRBJ2-1|TRBV7-9|-|14
TGTGCCAGCAGGGGCGGGGGGGCATCGGATGAGCAGTTCTTC
CASRGGGASDEQFF
>-|TRBJ1-2|TRBV5-5|-|13
TGTGCCAGCAGCTTGGACGTGACTCGGGGCTACACCTTC
CASSLDVTRGYTF
>TRBD1|TRBJ1-5|TRBV6-8|-|16
TGTGCCAGCAGTTACAAGGGACAGGACGCGGGTCAGCCCCAGCATTTT
CASSYKGQDAGQPQHF
>-|TRBJ2-7|TRBV18|-|12
TGTGCCAGCTCACCTTCCAGGGACTGGCAGTACTTC
CASSPSRDWQYF
>-|TRBJ1-2|TRBV6-5|-|9
TGTGCCAGCAGTTACTCCCTCACCTTC
CASSYSLTF
>-|TRBJ2-5|TRBV30|-|16
TGTGCCTGGGGCCTCGCGGTTGGGGCCGTAGGAGAGACCCAGTACTTC
CAWGLAVGAVGETQYF
>-|TRBJ2-3|TRBV4-2|-|14
TGTGCCAGCAGCCCCGGGGCAGGGGCAGATACGCAGTATTTT
CASSPGAGADTQYF
>-|TRBJ1-3|TRBV11-2|-|15
TGTGCCAGCAGCTTAGTGCGGGTTCCTGGAAACACCATATATTTT
CASSLVRVPGNTIYF
>-|TRBJ2-7|TRBV29-1|-|13
TGCAGCGTTGAAGCAGGGGCGGTCAACGAGCAGTACTTC
CSVEAGAVNEQYF
>TRBD1|TRBJ2-3|TRBV5-1|-|12
TGCGCCAGCAGCCTTACAGGGGTTACGCAGTATTTT
CASSLTGVTQYF
>TRBD1|TRBJ1-1|TRBV19|-|15
TGTGCCAGTAGTATGGGACAGCTCTCGAACACTGAAGCTTTCTTT
CASSMGQLSNTEAFF
>-|TRBJ1-2|TRBV5-1|few|14
TGCGCCAGCAGCTTGGATAGCGGGGGCTACGGCTACACCTTC
CASSLDSGGYGYTF
>TRBD2|TRBJ2-7|TRBV11-3|-|14
TGTGCCAGCAGACAACTAGCGGGCTCCTACGAGCAGTACTTC
CASRQLAGSYEQYF
>-|TRBJ2-7|TRBV5-4|-|13
TGTGCCAGCAGCTTGCAGGGTGTATACGAGCAGTACTTC
CASSLQGVYEQYF
>-|TRBJ1-2|TRBV4-2|-|16
TGTGCCAGCAGCCAAGCCCCCCGGTCGCTCCCTCCGGGCTACACCTTC
CASSQAPRSLPPGYTF
>-|TRBJ2-7|TRBV7-3|-|13
TGTGCCAGCAGCTACGGACTGTCGGGGGAGCAGTACTTC
CASSYGLSGEQYF
>-|TRBJ2-5|TRBV7-2|-|12
TGTGCCAGCAGCCCCCCTAGAGAGACCCAGTACTTC
CASSPPRETQYF
>TRBD1|TRBJ2-5|TRBV30|-|13
TGTGCCTTCGACAGGGAAGCTGTAGAGACCCAGTACTTC
CAFDREAVETQYF
>-|TRBJ1-5|TRBV7-2|-|14
TGTGCCAGCAGCCGGAACAGGGCTCCTCAGCCCCAGCATTTT
CASSRNRAPQPQHF
>TRBD1|TRBJ2-7|TRBV10-3|-|14
TGTGCCATCAGTGGTGACAGGGACATTTACGAGCAGTACTTC
CAISGDRDIYEQYF
>-|TRBJ2-2|TRBV6-1|-|15
TGTGCCAGCAGTACGGGTGGGGCAAACACCGGGGAGCTGTTTTTT
CASSTGGANTGELFF
>-|TRBJ1-2|TRBV30|-|15
TGTGCCTTTCGGACAGCGCCCGGTTCCGCTCGTGGCTACACCTTC
CAFRTAPGSARGYTF
>-|TRBJ2-7|TRBV5-1|-|14
TGCGCCAGCAGCTTGTCAGGACAGCCCTACGAGCAGTACTTC
CASSLSGQPYEQYF
>-|TRBJ1-4|TRBV6-1|-|13
TGTGCCAGCAGGCTAAGTACTAATGAAAAACTGTTTTTT
CASRLSTNEKLFF
>TRBD2|TRBJ2-7|TRBV11-1|once|15
TGTGCCAGCCGCCAGAGCGGGGCGAACCTCCACGAGCAGTACTTC
CASRQSGANLHEQYF
>-|TRBJ2-7|TRBV7-2|-|14
TGTGCCAGCAGCTTGCGGTCCCTGGGTGACGAGCAGTACTTC
CASSLRSLGDEQYF
>TRBD1|TRBJ1-2|TRBV5-6|-|13
TGTGCCAGCAGCTTCGGACAGGGGGGAGGCTACACCTTC
CASSFGQGGGYTF
>TRBD1|TRBJ1-6|TRBV2|-|15
TGTGCCAGCAGCGAAAGGACAGGCCATAATTCACCCCTCCACTTT
CASSERTGHNSPLHF
>-|TRBJ1-1|TRBV6-5|once|14
TGTGCCAGCAGTCCAGGGGACCGGAACACTGAAGCTTTCTTT
CASSPGDRNTEAFF
>-|TRBJ1-1|TRBV5-4|-|14
TGTGCCAGCAGCACGGGAGGTAGTAACACTGAAGCTTTCTTT
CASSTGGSNTEAFF
>-|TRBJ1-1|TRBV10-3|-|16
TGTGCCATCAGTACCACCTCGGATGGGGCTGGCACTGAAGCTTTCTTT
CAISTTSDGAGTEAFF
>-|TRBJ1-4|TRBV9|-|14
TGTGCCAGCAGCCAGTCCCTAAGGGGCGAAAAACTGTTTTTT
CASSQSLRGEKLFF
>-|TRBJ1-4|TRBV11-2|few|15
TGTGCCAGCACCGACAGCCCGGTTCGGGGGGAAAAACTGTTTTTT
CASTDSPVRGEKLFF
>-|TRBJ2-3|TRBV5-1|-|12
TGCGCCAGCAGCCGTCAGGCAGATACGCAGTATTTT
CASSRQADTQYF